This T cell receptor (beta chain) derives from a study of blood T cells in healthy people across ages. General study findings and limits: Older age coincided with a roughly linear decline in TCR beta diversity per million T cells.

A second PCR, run for about 6 to 11 cycles, used a sample-barcoded 5' primer plus a J-beta primer mix. A single record per CDR3 protein comes from TCRdb applying MiXCR to the 5' RACE reads. The profile covers 650,000 to 1,000,000 distinct CDR3 sequences, with 35% to 40% appearing a single time and 10% to 15% taken by the ten largest. This CDR3 spans 14 amino acids. Worth noting for this clonotype: Its target is not known. This could be a read error, since a much larger clone is one nucleotide away.

The rearrangement joins TRBV12-3 or TRBV12-4 to TRBJ2-7, with 10 bases matching TRBD2. This sequence was found in a man in his late teens or twenties in good health. The sequenced sample was blood. In nucleotides, the CDR3 is TGTGCCGGCAGTTTCAGCGGGGGGGCCTACGAGCAGTACTTC. Residues: CAGSFSGGAYEQYF.